This TCR beta chain was captured by sequencing in a study of cytomegalovirus exposure and HLA in healthy donors. Across the study: Out of 150 million to 200 million T cells, an earlier analysis found some 110 million unique TCR beta sequences in total. Study-wide results and limits: Accounts indicate the classifier identified cytomegalovirus status with strong specificity and sensitivity. Versus the roughly 670-donor mean, an Asian-associated ancestry cluster reportedly showed fewer N-insertions in a later analysis.

PCR amplification relied on 60 Vbeta primers (plus 13 Jbeta primers). The protocol was immunoSEQ multiplex PCR, while the TCRdb copy is restricted to in-frame clones and leaves out a portion. The table lists roughly 99,000 clones, around 76% of them singletons. Among the donors, all were healthy bone marrow donors. Trimming pared 0 bases from V and 0 bases from J, leaving 10 bases between. The CDR3 runs 15 residues. CDR1 SGDLS and CDR2 YYNGEE come from the germline V gene. As for this clone: The target antigen is unknown.

This clonotype was sampled from a man aged 18 to 29 in good health and CMV-seronegative. V usage is TRBV9 and J usage is TRBJ2-7, with D possibly TRBD1 on 5 matching bases. Sequenced input: PBMCs. The CDR3 protein is CASSVETAPSYEQYF. DNA of the CDR3: TGTGCCAGCAGCGTAGAGACAGCTCCCTCCTACGAGCAGTACTTC.